The present T cell receptor beta chain was sequenced within a study of control samples from healthy donors and cancer patients (dated by TCRdb to 2020 to 2022). The germline V gene gives CDR1 as SGHTA and CDR2 as FQGNSA. The CDR3 starts with the cysteine, ends with the phenylalanine, and has 13 residues. CDR3 DNA is the only sequence kept; it has 39 bases, read in frame from the first base. V lost 1 base and J lost 8 bases; the stretch between them is 9 bases long. Library creation used the immunoSEQ multiplex PCR assay. TCRdb took this table from immuneACCESS and kept in-frame rearrangements with V and J called. Such tables lack part of the clones; where checked against another copy, unresolved V genes explain under half of the gap, and the rest is unexplained. The sample profile shows 90,000 to 100,000 clones; 79% of them were found once. Roughly 10% of the sample is held by the ten biggest clonotypes.

The sample holds many counts of this clone. Its antigen is not yet known. No base-level quality is on record; no much larger clone is a single base apart. Sample: blood. The receptor was derived from a woman in her twenties or thirties in good health. The rearranged chain carries TRBV7-2 and TRBJ1-5; the D gene lacks a confident call. The CDR3 has the sequence CASSLVGGEPQHF. The DNA sequence reads TGTGCCAGCAGCTTAGTCGGAGGAGAGCCCCAGCATTTT.